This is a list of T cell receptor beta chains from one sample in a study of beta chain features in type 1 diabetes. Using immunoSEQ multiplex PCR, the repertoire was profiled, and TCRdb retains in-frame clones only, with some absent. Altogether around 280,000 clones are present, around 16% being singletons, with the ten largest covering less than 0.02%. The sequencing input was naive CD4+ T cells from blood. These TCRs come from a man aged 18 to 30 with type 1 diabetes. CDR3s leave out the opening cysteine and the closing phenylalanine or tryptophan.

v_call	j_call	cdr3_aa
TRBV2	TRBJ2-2	ASSELLAGNTGELF
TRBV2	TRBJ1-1	ASSEAVGQGGAF
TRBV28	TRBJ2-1	ASSLVLATYNEQF
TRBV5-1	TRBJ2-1	ASSLVGSGDNEQF
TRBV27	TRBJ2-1	ASRGQAFQF
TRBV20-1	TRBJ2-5	SGHPQETQY
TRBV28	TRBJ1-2	ASSPLTGGGGYT
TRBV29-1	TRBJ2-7	SASGAAYEQY
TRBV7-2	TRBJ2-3	ASSLMLAGATDTQY
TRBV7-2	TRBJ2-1	ASSRGRGSYNEQF
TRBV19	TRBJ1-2	ASSSLGQGANYGYT
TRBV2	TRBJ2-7	ASWDNSYEQY
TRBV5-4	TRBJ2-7	ASARRAGGPTYEQY
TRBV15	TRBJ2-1	ATSRAPLAGTHNEQF
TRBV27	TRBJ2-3	ASSFWGSADTQY
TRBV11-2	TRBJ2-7	ASSLLAGISYEQY
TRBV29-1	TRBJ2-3	SVRSASGRRDTQY